This is a list of T cell receptor beta chains from one sample in a study of T cells in Graves' hyperthyroidism and ophthalmopathy. TCRdb analysed the multiplex PCR reads with MiXCR anew, one entry per CDR3 protein. The table lists about 500,000 distinct CDR3 sequences, about 15% of them singletons. The sample taken for sequencing was blood. The receptors shown here come from a woman younger than 35 with Graves' ophthalmopathy. The conserved cysteine and the conserved F or W are not part of the CDR3 here. The size field is filled for only some rows; it gives once, few, many or a size class.

13,TRBV7-9,many,TRBJ2-7,ASSPPDRGGYEQY
13,TRBV7-2,many,TRBJ1-2,ASSLDGYSVYGYT
10,TRBV29-1,.,TRBJ2-2,SVEFGSGELF
13,TRBV6-1,many,TRBJ2-2,ASSSGTDHTGELF
13,TRBV9,many,TRBJ2-5,ASSATGTVEETQY
11,TRBV2,many,TRBJ1-2,ASSATGDYGYT
13,TRBV4-1,many,TRBJ2-7,ASSQVGGGGYEQY
13,TRBV20-1,many,TRBJ2-7,SVLTGTSGTYEQY
13,TRBV28,many,TRBJ2-7,ASSLMAGRSYEQY
14,TRBV27,few,TRBJ2-2,ASRPGTGGYTGELF
11,TRBV2,many,TRBJ1-1,ASSEEVNTEAF
10,TRBV2,.,TRBJ2-3,ASSERWDTQY
16,TRBV6-1,.,TRBJ2-6,ASSKRTGGISGANVLT
13,TRBV19,many,TRBJ2-2,ASSRGQGNTGELF
15,TRBV7-2,.,TRBJ2-1,ASSLRSGSSLLNEQF
11,TRBV30,many,TRBJ1-1,AWTPGAADDAF
11,TRBV6-1,few,TRBJ2-1,ASTGGGRGEQF
11,TRBV7-9,many,TRBJ1-1,ASIGDLNTEAF
13,TRBV7-8,many,TRBJ1-2,ASSPGEGRYYGYT
13,TRBV20-1,many,TRBJ2-5,SAGSGSQLQETQY
15,TRBV28,many,TRBJ1-2,ASSPPEGRGAGDGYT
11,TRBV28,many,TRBJ2-3,ASSPQGGDTQY
15,TRBV11-2,many,TRBJ2-1,ASSFQGAGTSHNEQF
13,TRBV20-1,.,TRBJ2-6,SAPTGNPGANVLT
12,TRBV28,many,TRBJ1-3,ASSWDSSGNTIY
13,TRBV6-1,.,TRBJ1-3,ASSGQGVYGNTIY
11,TRBV10-3,many,TRBJ1-1,AITLDSYTEAF
13,TRBV28,many,TRBJ1-4,ASSLYEGRTEKLF
11,TRBV6-1,few,TRBJ1-5,ASETGPQQPQH
10,TRBV15,.,TRBJ1-4,ATSRAEGKLF
14,TRBV28,many,TRBJ2-7,ASSPITGGGYYEQY
16,TRBV12-3/TRBV12-4,many,TRBJ2-6,ASSFLWQERSGANVLT
17,TRBV6-5,many,TRBJ2-3,ASSYGQGSRLHRPDTQY
13,TRBV6-1,few,TRBJ2-3,ASSEVVGSTDTQY
10,TRBV20-1,.,TRBJ1-1,SARGADTEAF
12,TRBV28,many,TRBJ2-4,ASSPQGAKNIQY
13,TRBV19,few,TRBJ2-6,ASSIPSSGANVLT
13,TRBV7-9,many,TRBJ1-2,ASSLGTERFYGYT
13,TRBV4-3,many,TRBJ2-5,ASSQDALASETQY
11,TRBV4-1,.,TRBJ2-1,ASSQVEYNEQF
14,TRBV9,.,TRBJ1-3,ASSVRPYLEGNTIY
13,TRBV5-1,many,TRBJ1-1,ASSLGDRGLTEAF
11,TRBV20-1,many,TRBJ2-3,SETGLGRATQY
11,TRBV19,once,TRBJ2-5,ASGTGYQETQY
13,TRBV5-1,few,TRBJ2-3,ASSLLDTSTDTQY
13,TRBV19,.,TRBJ1-5,ASSQGRTDNQPQH
15,TRBV7-9,many,TRBJ2-2,ASSFDRGFTNTGELF
15,TRBV20-1,.,TRBJ2-2,SAPGLAGAIDTGELF
13,TRBV28,many,TRBJ1-2,ASSLSIGGEEGYT
17,TRBV7-9,.,TRBJ2-6,ASSLEPGQGAGGANVLT
11,TRBV2,many,TRBJ2-5,ASMPGTPRAQY
13,TRBV2,few,TRBJ1-1,ASSEARTVNTEAF
13,TRBV13,.,TRBJ2-1,ASSRDKSSYNEQF
15,TRBV7-8,few,TRBJ2-2,ASISNYSPGNTGELF
13,TRBV12-3/TRBV12-4,.,TRBJ1-1,ASSFGRGMNTEAF
13,TRBV2,many,TRBJ1-5,ASSAWDREGQPQH
14,TRBV4-1,few,TRBJ2-1,ASSPLGLALSNEQF
12,TRBV3-1,.,TRBJ2-2,ASTDHLTPGQVF